Below, 23 T cell receptor beta chains from the same sample are listed, as sequenced in a study of T cells in Graves' hyperthyroidism and ophthalmopathy. TCR beta CDR3 sequences were amplified from RNA transcripts. TCR CDR3 underwent first-round RT-PCR with the HTBI primer set. TCRdb itself ran the multiplex PCR reads through MiXCR, one entry per CDR3 protein. The table records 550,000 to 800,000 distinct CDR3 sequences, 16% of them present only once. The sample was blood. All receptors derive from a man in his late teens or twenties with Graves' hyperthyroidism.

This rearrangement joins TRBV7-4 to TRBJ1-5; D possibly uses TRBD1 or TRBD2 (6 bases each). The end of the DNA aligns better with TRBJ2-3, so the J call may be wrong. The CDR3 runs to 15 residues. The germline V gene encodes CDR1 SGHVT and CDR2 SQSDAQ. Written as DNA, the CDR3 is TGTGCCAGCACCATCGATAAGGGGGAGGTTCAGCCCCAGTATTTT. It encodes CASTIDKGEVQPQYF.

This chain connects TRBV6-5 to TRBJ1-2; D call uncertain. Germline CDR1 and CDR2: MNHEY and SVGAGI. The CDR3 has 14 amino acids. V was cut by 2 bases and J by 8 bases, with 15 bases left in between. The CDR3 nucleotides read TGTGCCAGCAGTTACAGAGGCGTCCCGTGGGGCTACACCTTC. Residues: CASSYRGVPWGYTF.

This clonotype was seen only a few times. The gene calls are TRBV5-1 and TRBJ2-1, with D tentatively TRBD1 or TRBD2 (6 bases each). The germline V gene has CDR1 SGHRS and CDR2 YFSETQ. CDR3 length: 16 amino acids. Between the trimmed V and J ends, which lost 3 bases and 3 bases, there was a span of 16 bases. The CDR3 region has the DNA TGCGCCAGCAGCTATCCGGACGGGGGCAACTACAATGAGCAGTTCTTC. Translated: CASSYPDGGNYNEQFF.

This chain joins TRBV27 and TRBJ2-2, with 13 bases aligning to TRBD2. The CDR3 loop spans 16 amino acids. Unmatched junction bases numbered 1, after V lost 5 bases and J lost 1 base. Looked up from germline, CDR1 is MNHEY and CDR2 is SMNVEV (reference sequence). CDR3 loop: CASSRLAGGNTGELFF. DNA for the CDR3: TGTGCCAGCAGTAGACTAGCGGGGGGGAACACCGGGGAGCTGTTTTTT.

This clonotype has ten or more counts. V usage is TRBV11-1 and J usage is TRBJ1-5, with D tentatively TRBD1 (5 bases). V was pared by 8 bases and J by 6 bases, with 14 bases between. This CDR3 region has 13 residues. Germline V gene lookup returns CDR1 SGHAT and CDR2 FQDESV (reference sequence). The CDR3 bases are TGTGCCAGCTCACGGGACCCCGGTCAGCCCCAGCATTTT. Translation: CASSRDPGQPQHF.

The V gene is TRBV27, the J gene TRBJ2-1; D gene uncertain. The CDR3 has 15 residues. Germline V gene data show CDR1 as MNHEY and CDR2 as SMNVEV (reference sequence). Trimming shortened V by 1 base and J by 1 base, and 8 bases separated the two germline ends. The CDR3 protein is CASSLWPVSYNEQFF. Written as DNA, the CDR3 is TGTGCCAGCAGTTTATGGCCCGTGTCCTACAATGAGCAGTTCTTC.

The V call is TRBV20-1, the J call TRBJ2-7; a weak D match, TRBD1 (5 bases). V was trimmed by 4 bases and J by 0 bases, leaving 13 bases between them. CDR1 and CDR2 from the germline V gene are DFQATT and SNEGSKA (reference sequence). The CDR3 runs to 14 residues. CDR3 nucleotide sequence: TGCAGTGCTACCCCCCCAGGGATCTCCTACGAGCAGTACTTC. Translation gives CSATPPGISYEQYF.

This clonotype was found many times. This chain links TRBV4-3 with TRBJ2-7; D gene ambiguous. CDR3 length equals 13 residues. Trimming shortened V by 3 bases and J by 0 bases, and 6 bases separated the two germline ends. Germline V gene lookup returns CDR1 LGHNA and CDR2 YSLEER. The CDR3 nucleotides read TGCGCCAGCAGCCAGACACCCTCCTACGAGCAGTACTTC. This translates into CASSQTPSYEQYF.

Details on this clonotype: A read error is possible here, since a much larger clone lies one base away. The genes are TRBV14 and TRBJ1-5, with TRBD1 identical over 8 bases. V was clipped by 7 bases and J by 11 bases; unmatched bases: 7. The CDR3 has 12 residues. Germline V lookup: CDR1 SGHDN, CDR2 FVKESK. The CDR3: CASTPGDRTQHF. The CDR3 nucleotides read TGTGCCAGCACCCCTGGGGACAGGACCCAGCATTTT.

V gene TRBV10-3 combines with J gene TRBJ1-3; weak D call: TRBD1 (5 bases). The CDR3 is made up of 17 amino acids. Per the germline V gene, CDR1 is ENHRY and CDR2 is SYGVKD. Trimming cost V 3 bases and J 0 bases, with 15 bases left between them. The CDR3 region is CAISDPTTGSSGNTIYF. The CDR3 coding sequence is TGTGCCATCAGTGACCCTACTACAGGTAGCTCTGGAAACACCATATATTTT.

The genes are TRBV18 and TRBJ2-1; D is perhaps TRBD2 (5 bases). CDR1 KGHSH and CDR2 LQKENI come from the germline V gene. The length of the CDR3 is 14 residues. Trimming left V 6 bases short and J 6 bases short, with 15 bases between. CDR3 sequence: CASSRGSGPNEQFF. The CDR3 DNA reads TGTGCCAGCTCCCGGGGTTCTGGTCCCAATGAGCAGTTCTTC.

This clonotype came up a few times. The chain has TRBV18 and TRBJ1-2, with 12 nucleotides matching TRBD1. Unmatched junction bases numbered 7, after V lost 4 bases and J lost 7 bases. This CDR3 has 15 amino acids. Germline-derived CDR1 and CDR2 are KGHSH and LQKENI. CDR3 DNA sequence: TGTGCCAGCTCACTGCGACCGGGACAGGGGGCTGGCTACACCTTC. It is translated as CASSLRPGQGAGYTF.

With respect to this clonotype: Being one base from a much bigger clone, this may be a read error. The chain has TRBV14 and TRBJ2-1, with no clear D. The germline V gene has CDR1 SGHDN and CDR2 FVKESK. The CDR3 has 16 residues. As DNA, the CDR3 is TGTGCCAGCATCCAAAACCACTATATGATTGGGAATGAGCAGTTCTTC. Its translation: CASIQNHYMIGNEQFF.

The V call is TRBV28, the J call TRBJ2-7, with no clear D. Germline V CDR1 and CDR2: MDHEN, SYDVKM. The CDR3 contains 12 residues. V lost 3 bases and J 4 bases, leaving 7 bases between the germline ends. CDR3 bases: TGTGCCAGCAGTTTTCAGGTGTACGAGCAGTACTTC. Amino acid sequence: CASSFQVYEQYF.

Note on this clonotype: A read error is possible here, since a much larger clone lies one base away. The chain employs TRBV5-4 and TRBJ2-1; weak D call: TRBD2 (6 bases). V was trimmed by 1 base and J by 8 bases, leaving 10 bases between them. The CDR3 contains 13 residues. In germline, CDR1 is SGHNT, CDR2 YYREEE (reference sequence). The DNA of the CDR3 is TGTGCCAGCAGCTTGTCTTGGGGGGATGAGCAGTTCTTC. The encoded protein is CASSLSWGDEQFF.

This clonotype was seen ten or more times. The chain combines TRBV2 with TRBJ2-5, with D possibly being TRBD2 (5 bases). Germline CDR1 is SNHLY and CDR2 is FYNNEI. The CDR3 totals 17 residues. Trimming pared 3 bases from V and 5 bases from J, leaving 22 bases between. CDR3 DNA sequence: TGTGCCAGCAGTGAGAATGGAGGTAGCGCCCAGGAGGAGACCCAGTACTTC. This translates into CASSENGGSAQEETQYF.

The V call is TRBV10-3, the J call TRBJ2-3; the match to TRBD2 covers 8 bases. V shed 6 bases, J shed 1 base, and the junction held 6 bases outside the gene matches. The CDR3 runs 15 residues. Germline CDR1 is ENHRY and CDR2 is SYGVKD. The CDR3 DNA is TGTGCCATCAGCCATAGCGGGAAGGGCACAGATACGCAGTATTTT. Amino acids: CAISHSGKGTDTQYF.

The rearrangement links TRBV3-1 to TRBJ1-2; D is possibly TRBD1 (6 bases). The germline V and J ends were trimmed by 4 bases and 7 bases, with 19 bases remaining between them. This CDR3 has 15 residues. Looked up from germline, CDR1 is LGHDT and CDR2 is YNNKEL (reference sequence). The CDR3 region has the DNA TGTGCCAGCAGCCCCTTCGGCCCAGGGGTGGGTGGCTACACCTTC. Translating gives CASSPFGPGVGGYTF.

This clonotype was observed a few times. The rearrangement links TRBV14 to TRBJ2-7, with D perhaps TRBD1 or TRBD2 (5 bases each). The germline V and J ends were trimmed by 4 bases and 9 bases, with 13 bases remaining between them. Germline CDR1 SGHDN, CDR2 FVKESK. The CDR3 extends over 12 amino acids. CDR3 sequence: CASSRTPGPQYF. The CDR3 nucleotides read TGTGCCAGCAGCCGAACTCCGGGGCCGCAGTACTTC. Looking up the rest from reference TRBV14 and TRBJ2-7 gives the full variable domain: EAGVTQFPSHSVIEKGQTVTLRCDPISGHDNLYWYRRVMGKEIKFLLHFVKESKQDESGMPNNRFLAERTGGTYSTLKVQPAELEDSGVYFCASSRTPGPQYFGPGTRLTVT.

Worth noting for this clonotype: One end of the junction varies from germline; a read error may be responsible. V and J are TRBV10-1 and TRBJ1-5; 7 bases are a match to TRBD1. Germline V CDR1 and CDR2: WNHNN, SYGVQD (reference sequence). This CDR3 comprises 15 residues. CDR3 DNA sequence: TGCGCCAGCCGAAGACGGGACAGCCACAATCAGCCCCGGCATTTT. Translated, it gives CASRRRDSHNQPRHF.

This clonotype was seen a handful of times. The gene calls are TRBV4-1 and TRBJ1-1; D ambiguous. Trimming removed 1 base from V and 0 bases from J, with 9 bases in between. The length of the CDR3 is 15 residues. Germline V gene lookup returns CDR1 MGHRA and CDR2 YSYEKL. The CDR3 nucleotides are TGCGCCAGCAGCCAAGGAAGCGCTCTGAACACTGAAGCTTTCTTT. Its translation is CASSQGSALNTEAFF.

This clonotype has only a few counts. The V gene is TRBV28, the J gene TRBJ1-1; possible D gene TRBD1, 6 bases. Germline values: CDR1 MDHEN, CDR2 SYDVKM. Trimming shortened V by 5 bases and J by 4 bases, and 17 bases separated the two germline ends. The CDR3 covers 15 residues. The CDR3 protein is CASSPPYGGLTEAFF. CDR3 DNA sequence: TGTGCCAGCAGTCCCCCTTACGGGGGCCTCACTGAAGCTTTCTTT.

Here the CDR3 DNA reads TGTGCCAGCAGTGATCCCAGCGGGGGGCGTCACACTGAAGCTTTCTTT. Residues: CASSDPSGGRHTEAFF. The chain links TRBV25-1 to TRBJ1-1; possible D gene TRBD1, 6 bases. CDR1 is MGHDK, CDR2 SYGVNS, per germline. Between the trimmed V and J ends, which lost 3 bases and 3 bases, there was a span of 17 bases. The CDR3 has 16 amino acids. Together with reference TRBV25-1 and TRBJ1-1, the CDR3 gives the full variable domain: EADIYQTPRYLVIGTGKKITLECSQTMGHDKMYWYQQDPGMELHLIHYSYGVNSTEKGDLSSESTVSRIRTEHFPLTLESARPSHTSQYLCASSDPSGGRHTEAFFGQGTRLTVV.